These 5 T cell receptor beta chains came from one sample sequenced in a study of T cell changes during pregnancy in multiple sclerosis. Clones were read by immunoSEQ multiplex PCR, and TCRdb kept only the in-frame ones, dropping some. The sample holds 25,000 to 35,000 clones, approximately 87% seen once. The input for sequencing was CD8+ T cells from peripheral blood mononuclear cells, taken after pregnancy. These TCRs come from a female donor with multiple sclerosis, enrolled in a pregnancy study.

The chain combines TRBV30 with TRBJ2-1; 11 bases are a match to TRBD2. The V segment lost 4 bases and the J segment 8 bases; nucleotides outside the gene matches: 7. Germline CDR1 and CDR2: GTSNPN and SVGIG (reference sequence). The CDR3 is made up of 14 amino acids. This CDR3 reads CAWTASGGPDEQFF. Here the CDR3 DNA reads TGTGCCTGGACTGCTAGCGGGGGGCCTGATGAGCAGTTCTTC.

The chain recombines TRBV19 with TRBJ1-2; no firm D call. The CDR3 runs 13 residues. The germline gives CDR1 LNHDA, CDR2 SQIVND (reference sequence). The V end lost 5 bases, the J end lost 4 bases, and 11 bases lay between the germline ends. Here the CDR3 reads CASSALLIYGYTF. CDR3 DNA: TGTGCCAGTAGTGCCCTATTGATCTATGGCTACACCTTC.

This clone was seen many times. The genes are TRBV2 and TRBJ1-1, with TRBD1 identical over 9 bases. Germline V gives CDR1 SNHLY, CDR2 FYNNEI. CDR3 length: 16 amino acids. After removal of 7 bases from V and 1 base from J, the junction contained 10 bases not matched to a gene. Here the CDR3 DNA reads TGTGCCAGCATCATTAGGACAGGGGCCCAGAACACTGAAGCTTTCTTT. Translating it yields CASIIRTGAQNTEAFF.

This chain links TRBV4-3 with TRBJ1-1; TRBD1 might be the D (5 bases). V was trimmed by 4 bases and J by 1 base, leaving 16 bases between them. The CDR3 is 16 residues long. Per the germline V gene, CDR1 is LGHNA and CDR2 is YSLEER. The CDR3 sequence is CASSPRRGSGNTEAFF. CDR3 nucleotide sequence: TGCGCCAGCAGCCCAAGGAGGGGCAGTGGGAACACTGAAGCTTTCTTT.

This chain uses TRBV6-1 with TRBJ2-1, with TRBD1 identical over 7 bases. This CDR3 has 15 amino acids. The junction had 3 bases not matched to a gene; V was cut back by 1 base and J by 3 bases. Germline-derived CDR1 and CDR2 are MNHNS and SASEGT. The CDR3 DNA sequence: TGTGCCAGCAGTGAAGATACAGGGGACTACAATGAGCAGTTCTTC. Translation: CASSEDTGDYNEQFF.